This record covers a single T cell receptor beta chain. It lacks a known antigen. There are no base qualities to consult, and no much larger clone falls within one base. This record comes from a study of blood T cell repertoires in COVID-19 (TCRdb year 2020). With regard to the full study: Collaborator samples came from the United States, Italy and Spain and covered acute and convalescent phases of COVID-19. The prospective study material was composed of cDNA or gDNA derived from T cells, B-cell-depleted T cells, or PBMCs. Subjects who had been exposed to COVID-19, were actively infected with it, or had recovered from it provided the deeply sampled blood TCRbeta repertoires that made up the dataset. The repertoires were made available in a free public database intended to serve as a resource for research on the immune response to SARS-CoV-2. The samples were drawn from two sources: the first 160 participants of the ongoing ImmuneRACE study, and 1,000 to 1,500 subjects contributed by 6 global collaborators. Nearly every sample came with metadata listing a de-identified subject ID, COVID-19 status, age in years and sex. Where HLA class I and class II types were available, the types were taken from metadata supplied by the sample provider, not from assay-based typing.

Spanning cysteine to phenylalanine, the CDR3 consists of 13 amino acids. Only the CDR3 region is kept as DNA, spanning 39 bases read in frame from base 1. V was cut back by 9 bases and J by 6 bases, leaving a gap of 17 bases between them. CDR1 SGDLS and CDR2 YYNGEE are derived from the germline V gene. The paper as a whole reports these results and caveats: The quantity of clinical and demographic metadata differed by source and by participant and was supplied without curation.

Participants in the prospective study were aged roughly 18 to 89 years, lived in more than 20 United States geographic areas, and enrolled through a virtual design. In the prospective study, participants were assigned to cohorts based on the clinical history participants reported in a screening survey and a study questionnaire. Exposed participants had been in contact with someone with a PCR-confirmed or clinician-diagnosed COVID-19 case within 2 weeks of study entry. Mobile phlebotomists in the prospective study collected whole blood, serum and a nasopharyngeal or oropharyngeal swab from every participant. Additional blood draws and questionnaires over an approximately 2-month period could optionally be provided by prospective study participants. Prospective study blood samples were shipped either frozen or at room temperature before DNA extraction. TCRbeta CDR3 regions were amplified from genomic DNA by means of the immunoSEQ Assay, a bias-controlled multiplex PCR. Turning to the authors' computational methods: The number of nucleated cells in each sample was estimated by amplification of reference gene primers within the assay. To quantify the absolute abundance of each unique TCRbeta CDR3 rearrangement, sequence reads were collapsed and filtered. For each sample, productive Simpson clonality was calculated as the square root of Simpson's diversity index over productive rearrangements. The clones in this table, taken by TCRdb from immuneACCESS, are in-frame only. Not every clone is retained; where verified, under half of the shortfall comes from an unresolved V gene, and the cause of the rest is unknown. The D gene and trimming were derived from the DNA, and the V and J assignments and clone size from that table. The sample table shows 300,000 to 350,000 clones, and about 88% are seen once. Of the sample, around 0.92% is held by the ten largest clones.

Material: PBMCs or T cells enriched from blood (not recorded which). The V and J segments used are TRBV9 and TRBJ2-3; TRBD2 is a weak D gene call, 6 bases matching. The clonotype originates from a woman in her twenties or thirties who had been exposed to COVID-19. The nucleotides are TGTGCCACGTCCGGGACTCTCCTGGATACGCAGTATTTT. Its translation is CATSGTLLDTQYF.